Listed here are 10 T cell receptor beta chains from one sample, sequenced in a study of PD-L1 blockade in urothelial cancer (TCRdb year 2017). The time point label corresponds to: peripheral blood 6 weeks after treatment start. Library prep was done by the immunoSEQ multiplex PCR assay. Not all clones reach the TCRdb copy of this immuneACCESS table, which keeps in-frame sequences only. Checked studies attribute under half of the gap to unresolved V genes and leave the rest unexplained. The sample data list about 30,000 clones, and approximately 81% of these were observed just once. Of the sample, 3% to 3.5% is held by the ten largest clones. The specimen comprised PBMCs, sampled around atezolizumab (anti-PD-L1) treatment. These receptors were taken from an older man with urothelial cancer.

The chain carries TRBV4-3 and TRBJ2-1, with 8 bases lining up with TRBD1. V gave up 4 bases and J gave up 9 bases; unmatched junction bases: 11. This CDR3 has 15 residues. CDR1 LGHNA and CDR2 YSLEER come from the germline V gene. In nucleotides, the CDR3 is TGCGCCAGCAGCCCGGTCGGCCAGGGGGCTTCTGAGCAGTTCTTC. Translation gives CASSPVGQGASEQFF.

The sample holds a few counts of this clone. The chain carries TRBV4-3 and TRBJ1-2, with D unclear. The CDR3 has 16 residues. From germline, CDR1 is LGHNA and CDR2 YSLEER. V dropped 4 bases and J dropped 0 bases, with 15 bases sitting between them. In nucleotides, the CDR3 is TGCGCCAGCAGCCCCACGCTAATGTCTCCTAACTATGGCTACACCTTC. Translating it yields CASSPTLMSPNYGYTF.

CDR3 sequence (DNA): TGTGCCAGCAGCTTAGGGACAAGTAATCAGCCCCAGCATTTT. Translating it yields CASSLGTSNQPQHF. V is TRBV7-2 and J is TRBJ1-5; D may be TRBD1 (5 bases). The germline CDR1 and CDR2 sequences are SGHTA and FQGNSA. Trimming removed 1 base from V and 4 bases from J, with 8 bases in between. This CDR3 comprises 14 residues. Looking up the rest from reference TRBV7-2 and TRBJ1-5 gives the full variable domain: GAGVSQSPSNKVTEKGKDVELRCDPISGHTALYWYRQSLGQGLEFLIYFQGNSAPDKSGLPSDRFSAERTGGSVSTLTIQRTQQEDSAVYLCASSLGTSNQPQHFGDGTRLSIL.

The chain uses TRBV6-5 and TRBJ2-5, with D possibly being TRBD1 (5 bases). CDR3 length: 15 amino acids. Trimming removed 2 bases at V and 7 bases at J, with 17 bases between. The V gene's germline CDR1 is MNHEY and CDR2 SVGAGI. The CDR3 loop is CASSYGWSQRGTQYF. CDR3 sequence (DNA): TGTGCCAGCAGTTACGGTTGGTCCCAAAGGGGGACCCAGTACTTC.

The chain carries TRBV28 and TRBJ1-2; D gene ambiguous. The CDR3 loop spans 13 amino acids. The V end lost 3 bases, the J end lost 4 bases, and 9 bases lay between the germline ends. Per germline, CDR1 MDHEN and CDR2 SYDVKM. CDR3 protein: CASSFLPGYGYTF. The CDR3 DNA reads as TGTGCCAGCAGTTTCCTCCCGGGCTATGGCTACACCTTC.

J is TRBJ2-2 and V is TRBV4-3; 13 bases line up with TRBD2. CDR3 length: 18 residues. The V gene's germline CDR1 is LGHNA and CDR2 YSLEER. With V trimmed by 2 bases and J by 3 bases, 6 bases remained unmatched. This CDR3 reads CASSQSRGLAGYTGELFF. Written as DNA, the CDR3 is TGCGCCAGCAGCCAATCCCGGGGACTAGCGGGATACACCGGGGAGCTGTTTTTT.

J is TRBJ2-7 and V is TRBV9, with 8 positions matching TRBD2. In germline, CDR1 is SGDLS, CDR2 YYNGEE. Losses at the gene ends were 0 bases for V and 3 bases for J; bases not matched to a gene: 8. This CDR3 comprises 16 residues. Here the CDR3 DNA reads TGTGCCAGCAGCGTAGCTCCAACGGGAGGGAGCTACGAGCAGTACTTC. Its protein is CASSVAPTGGSYEQYF.

This chain joins TRBV28 and TRBJ1-1; no firm D call. This CDR3 is built from 14 residues. V dropped 3 bases and J dropped 5 bases, with 13 bases sitting between them. The V gene's germline CDR1 is MDHEN and CDR2 SYDVKM. Here the CDR3 DNA reads TGTGCCAGCAGTTTGGAAAGGAGAGGAACTGAAGCTTTCTTT. It is translated as CASSLERRGTEAFF.

This chain connects TRBV21-1 to TRBJ2-2; the DNA was not compared with TRBD1, the D call given in the table. TRBV21-1 is classified as a pseudogene. This CDR3 region has 13 residues. The CDR3: CASTPTGAGELFF. As DNA, the CDR3 is TGTGCCAGCACCCCGACAGGGGCCGGGGAGCTGTTTTTT.

The chain has TRBV11-3 and TRBJ2-3, with D perhaps TRBD2 (5 bases). Germline V gives CDR1 SGHNT, CDR2 YENEEA. The CDR3 runs 14 residues. V lost 3 bases to trimming and J lost 2 bases, with 9 bases between them. The CDR3 region has the DNA TGTGCCAGCAGCTTTAGCGCTTCCACAGATACGCAGTATTTT. It translates to CASSFSASTDTQYF.